This TCR beta chain was sequenced in a study of identifying expanded T cells in peripheral blood. Findings and limits, study-wide: Across healthy donors, higher total template counts meant significantly greater approximately two-week count variance. Over approximately two and four weeks, about 17 and 20 clones changed, versus roughly 1.2 between replicates.

Trimming removed 3 bases from V and 3 bases from J, with 8 bases in between. Germline assignment: CDR1 SGHVS and CDR2 FQNEAQ. This CDR3 has 13 amino acids. Assay: immunoSEQ multiplex PCR; the TCRdb copy retains only in-frame clones and omits some. The sample has more than 95,000 clones; approximately 84% are singletons. With regard to this clone: Its antigen is currently unknown.

Sequencing used blood. This chain joins TRBV7-8 and TRBJ2-5, with a possible D match to TRBD1 (5 bases). This receptor was obtained from a person aged 18 to 70 in good health. The CDR3: CASSFGAEETQYF. CDR3 DNA: TGTGCCAGCAGCTTTGGGGCAGAAGAGACCCAGTACTTC.